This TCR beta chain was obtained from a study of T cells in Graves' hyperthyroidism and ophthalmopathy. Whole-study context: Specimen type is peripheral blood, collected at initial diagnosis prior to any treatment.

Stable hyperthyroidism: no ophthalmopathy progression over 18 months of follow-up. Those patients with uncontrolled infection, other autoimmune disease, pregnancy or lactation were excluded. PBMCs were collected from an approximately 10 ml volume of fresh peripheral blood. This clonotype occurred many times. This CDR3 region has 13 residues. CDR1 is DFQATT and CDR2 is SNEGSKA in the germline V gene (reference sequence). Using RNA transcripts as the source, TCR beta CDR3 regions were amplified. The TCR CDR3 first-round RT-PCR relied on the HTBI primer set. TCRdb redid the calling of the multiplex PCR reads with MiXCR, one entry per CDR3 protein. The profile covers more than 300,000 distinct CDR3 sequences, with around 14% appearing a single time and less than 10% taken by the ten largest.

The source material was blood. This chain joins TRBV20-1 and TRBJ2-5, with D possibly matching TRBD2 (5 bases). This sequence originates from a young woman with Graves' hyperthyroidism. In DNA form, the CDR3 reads TGCACCCAGGCCGGGATGACGGGGGAGACCCAGTACTTC. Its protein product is CTQAGMTGETQYF.